One sample yielded the 6 T cell receptor beta chains listed below, sequenced in a study of blood T cell repertoires in COVID-19. Some clones are missing from TCRdb's copy, which holds only in-frame ones; the method was immunoSEQ multiplex PCR. The data contain around 620,000 clones, approximately 90% of them singletons. The sample consisted of peripheral blood. The origin of the receptors is a woman under 30 with acute or convalescent COVID-19.

Concerning this clone itself: The same CDR3 is also encoded by other DNA sequences in this sample. The chain joins TRBV29-1 to TRBJ1-1; no definite D call. This CDR3 has 13 amino acids. Germline loops: CDR1 SQVTM, CDR2 ANQGSEA. V was trimmed by 3 bases and J by 2 bases, leaving 10 bases between them. The CDR3 is CSVDGQLNTEAFF. In nucleotides, the CDR3 is TGCAGCGTTGATGGGCAGTTAAACACTGAAGCTTTCTTT.

The chain couples TRBV6-5 to TRBJ1-4; the match to TRBD1 covers 10 bases. Germline V gives CDR1 MNHEY, CDR2 SVGAGI. After removal of 8 bases from V and 6 bases from J, the junction contained 9 bases not matched to a gene. This CDR3 spans 15 amino acids. This chain's CDR3 is CASSKWGTGDEKLFF. CDR3 bases: TGTGCCAGCTCCAAATGGGGGACAGGGGATGAAAAACTGTTTTTT.

The chain joins TRBV30 to TRBJ1-2, with D perhaps matching TRBD1 (5 bases). This CDR3 region has 12 residues. The germline CDR1 and CDR2 sequences are GTSNPN and SVGIG (reference sequence). V was clipped by 5 bases and J by 6 bases, with 13 bases between them. This chain's CDR3 is CAWEEVRDGYTF. The CDR3 DNA reads as TGTGCCTGGGAAGAAGTCAGGGATGGCTACACCTTC.

This chain links TRBV7-6 with TRBJ2-7; TRBD2 agrees at 12 bases. Looked up from germline, CDR1 is SGHVS and CDR2 is FNYEAQ. This CDR3 is 16 amino acids long. Germline trimming cut 3 bases from V and 2 bases from J; bases unmatched to any gene: 5. DNA of the CDR3: TGTGCCAGCAGCTTCAGGCTAGCGGGGGGGGCCTACGAGCAGTACTTC. This codes for CASSFRLAGGAYEQYF. The complete variable domain, with remaining parts taken from reference TRBV7-6 and TRBJ2-7, reads GAGVSQSPRYKVTKRGQDVALRCDPISGHVSLYWYRQALGQGPEFLTYFNYEAQQDKSGLPNDRFSAERPEGSISTLTIQRTEQRDSAMYRCASSFRLAGGAYEQYFGPGTRLTVT.

CDR3 region: CASSLRNRDRGYNEQFF. The CDR3 DNA is TGCGCCAGCAGCTTACGTAACCGGGACAGGGGCTACAATGAGCAGTTCTTC. The chain carries TRBV5-1 and TRBJ2-1, with TRBD1 matching over 10 bases. Germline CDR1 SGHRS, CDR2 YFSETQ. The trim removed 2 bases at V and 3 bases at J, leaving 8 bases unmatched. The CDR3 sequence is 17 residues long.

The chain recombines TRBV12-3 or TRBV12-4 with TRBJ2-7; D not certain. This CDR3 is built from 12 residues. The germline V and J ends were trimmed by 5 bases and 2 bases, with 7 bases remaining between them. For the CDR3, the DNA is TGTGCCAGCAGTATCGGAGCCTACGAGCAGTACTTC. Translation: CASSIGAYEQYF.